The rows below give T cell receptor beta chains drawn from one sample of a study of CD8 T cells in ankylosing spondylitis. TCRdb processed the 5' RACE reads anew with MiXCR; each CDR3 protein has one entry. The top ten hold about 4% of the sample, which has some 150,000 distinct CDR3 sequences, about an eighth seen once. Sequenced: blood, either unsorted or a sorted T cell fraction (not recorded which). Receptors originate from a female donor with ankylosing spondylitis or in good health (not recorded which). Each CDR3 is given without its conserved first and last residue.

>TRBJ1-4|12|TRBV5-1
ASSYDITNEKLF
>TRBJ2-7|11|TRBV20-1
SAAGTGGYEQY
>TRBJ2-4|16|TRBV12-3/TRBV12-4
ASSPGTRGTIAKNIQY
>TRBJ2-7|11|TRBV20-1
SARRGSSYEQY
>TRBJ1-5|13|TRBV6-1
ASSPRGQGDQSQH
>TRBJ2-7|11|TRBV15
ATSRGTGAEQY
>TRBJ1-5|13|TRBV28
ASSTPHQGGQPQH
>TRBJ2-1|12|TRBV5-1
ASSSSGNYNEQF
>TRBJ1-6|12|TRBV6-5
ASSFPGDNSPLH
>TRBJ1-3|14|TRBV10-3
AISESGGPRGNTIY
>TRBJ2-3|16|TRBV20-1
SARYFSGGGADTDTQY
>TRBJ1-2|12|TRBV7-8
ASSRRTAPNGYT
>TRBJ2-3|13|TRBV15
ATSRDRVYGDTQY
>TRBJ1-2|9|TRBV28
ASSSLYGYT
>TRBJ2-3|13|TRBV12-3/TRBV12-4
ASRPKRDSTDTQY
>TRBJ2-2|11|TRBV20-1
SATGLLTGELF
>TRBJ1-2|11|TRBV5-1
ASSLASGYGYT
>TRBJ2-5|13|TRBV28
ASSFSRGSEETQH
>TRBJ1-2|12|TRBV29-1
SATPKGQFYGYT
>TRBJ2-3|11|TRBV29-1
SVEIGSTDTQY
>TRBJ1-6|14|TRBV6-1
ASFFSTSSYNSPLH
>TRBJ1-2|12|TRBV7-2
ASNPQAGIYGYT
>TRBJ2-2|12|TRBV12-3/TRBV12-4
ASTGASPRSELF
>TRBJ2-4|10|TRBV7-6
ASSSSFDIQY
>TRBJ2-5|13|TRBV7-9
ASSVGPGGQETQY
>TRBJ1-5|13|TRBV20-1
SASTGTGPGQPQH
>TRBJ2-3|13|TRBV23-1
ASFRGDRSTDTQY
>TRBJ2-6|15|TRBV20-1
SAYGATSNAGANVLT
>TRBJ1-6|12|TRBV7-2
ASSLDSINSPLH
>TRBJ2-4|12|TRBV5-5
ASSSPRGGLIQY
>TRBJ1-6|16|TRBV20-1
SASETDPPFVYNSPLH
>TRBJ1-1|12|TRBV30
AWRPGQGWTEAF
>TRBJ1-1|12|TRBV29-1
SLKVLRLATEAF
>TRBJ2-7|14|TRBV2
ASRTSRDQLPYEQY
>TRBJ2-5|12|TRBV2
ASSFPGLEETQY